A single sample is the source of the 19 T cell receptor beta chains below, sequenced in a study of cytomegalovirus exposure and HLA in healthy donors (dated by TCRdb to 2015 to 2018). Libraries were made using the immunoSEQ multiplex PCR assay. For the multiplex PCR, a mixture combining 60 forward primers for TCR Vbeta segments and 13 reverse primers for TCR Jbeta segments was used. Held by TCRdb, this immuneACCESS table contains in-frame sequences only and omits some clones. Under half of the omission traces to an unresolved V gene where checked; the cause of the rest is unknown. The sample table contains 85,000 to 95,000 clones; only one count was recorded for over 60% of them. The ten largest make up approximately 5.1% of the sample. What was sequenced was PBMCs. The source of these receptors is a man between 25 and 39 years old in good health and CMV-seropositive.

The V gene is TRBV2, the J gene TRBJ1-5, with D unclear. Trimming cost V 7 bases and J 3 bases, with 16 bases left between them. The CDR3 spans 15 residues. The germline gives CDR1 SNHLY, CDR2 FYNNEI. The CDR3 region is CASKEVDGHNQPQHF. The CDR3 DNA reads as TGTGCCAGCAAGGAGGTGGACGGCCACAATCAGCCCCAGCATTTT.

V and J are TRBV5-1 and TRBJ1-1; D remains unclear. The germline CDR1 and CDR2 sequences are SGHRS and YFSETQ. The CDR3 is 11 amino acids. Trimming pared 5 bases from V and 6 bases from J, leaving 8 bases between. This CDR3 is CASSRGAEAFF. CDR3 DNA: TGCGCCAGCAGTCGGGGTGCTGAAGCTTTCTTT. The entire variable domain, with the rest obtained from reference TRBV5-1 and TRBJ1-1, is as follows: KAGVTQTPRYLIKTRGQQVTLSCSPISGHRSVSWYQQTPGQGLQFLFEYFSETQRNKGNFPGRFSGRQFSNSRSEMNVSTLELGDSALYLCASSRGAEAFFGQGTRLTVV.

V and J are TRBV6-4 and TRBJ2-1, with D perhaps TRBD2 (5 bases). This CDR3 is built from 14 residues. V was shortened by 2 bases and J by 0 bases, with 5 bases between the two germline ends. The germline CDR1 and CDR2 sequences are MRHNA and SNTAGT. The CDR3 here is CASSDGSSYNEQFF. As DNA, the CDR3 is TGTGCCAGCAGTGACGGGAGCTCCTACAATGAGCAGTTCTTC.

The J gene is TRBJ1-1, the V gene TRBV7-9; 7 bases are shared with TRBD1. The J segment lost 5 bases and the V segment lost 4 bases, leaving 10 bases of the junction unmatched. CDR3 length equals 15 residues. Germline assignment: CDR1 SEHNR and CDR2 FQNEAQ (reference sequence). The CDR3 DNA is TGTGCCAGCAGCTCCTCGGATAAGGGGGCTACTGAAGCTTTCTTT. Translation: CASSSSDKGATEAFF. Drawing the rest from reference TRBV7-9 and TRBJ1-1, the complete variable domain is DTGVSQNPRHKITKRGQNVTFRCDPISEHNRLYWYRQTLGQGPEFLTYFQNEAQLEKSRLLSDRFSAERPKGSFSTLEIQRTEQGDSAMYLCASSSSDKGATEAFFGQGTRLTVV.

The chain employs TRBV6-4 and TRBJ1-6; 9 bases are shared with TRBD1. Germline V gene lookup returns CDR1 MRHNA and CDR2 SNTAGT. The V gene end was trimmed by 5 bases and the J gene end by 10 bases; junction bases not matched to a gene: 6. This CDR3 is built from 14 residues. CDR3 in amino acids: CASSTDRGASPLHF. The CDR3 coding sequence is TGTGCCAGCAGTACGGACAGGGGAGCGTCACCCCTCCACTTT.

The chain couples TRBV30 to TRBJ1-1, with TRBD1 matching 8 bases. The CDR3 consists of 12 residues. V lost 5 bases to trimming and J lost 6 bases; unmatched junction nucleotides: 5. The V gene's germline CDR1 is GTSNPN and CDR2 SVGIG (reference sequence). CDR3 loop: CAWGQGGAEAFF. The CDR3 DNA follows: TGTGCCTGGGGACAGGGAGGGGCTGAAGCTTTCTTT.

This clone showed up just a few times. The chain couples TRBV7-6 to TRBJ1-6; TRBD1 matches 12 bases. This CDR3 contains 15 residues. V lost 1 base, J lost 9 bases, and 1 base stayed unmatched. Germline V gives CDR1 SGHVS, CDR2 FNYEAQ. The CDR3 region has the DNA TGTGCCAGCAGCTTAGGGGACAGGGGGCCTTCACCCCTCCACTTT. The encoded protein is CASSLGDRGPSPLHF.

The genes are TRBV14 and TRBJ1-6; 7 bases fit TRBD1. The germline V gene has CDR1 SGHDN and CDR2 FVKESK. The CDR3 sequence is 15 residues long. J lost 7 bases, V lost 3 bases, and 6 bases had no gene match. The CDR3 here is CASSHLGQQNSPLHF. The CDR3 DNA is TGTGCCAGCAGCCATTTGGGACAGCAAAATTCACCCCTCCACTTT.

In DNA form, the CDR3 reads TGCGCCAGCAGCCAGTACGGACTAGCGGGAGGGCCGGGGGAGACCCAGTACTTC. Protein sequence: CASSQYGLAGGPGETQYF. The V gene is TRBV4-1, the J gene TRBJ2-5; TRBD2 matches at 15 bases. CDR3 length: 18 amino acids. Looked up from germline, CDR1 is MGHRA and CDR2 is YSYEKL. V dropped 3 bases and J dropped 5; count of bases not matched to a gene: 10.

The chain joins TRBV11-2 to TRBJ1-2; possibly TRBD1 for D (6 bases). This CDR3 region has 14 residues. The ends were cut back, 2 bases at V and 7 bases at J, with 14 bases in the middle. Germline V gene lookup returns CDR1 SGHAT and CDR2 FQNNGV. CDR3 bases: TGTGCCAGCAGCTTACCAGGGGCTCGCGGTGGCTACACCTTC. Translation: CASSLPGARGGYTF. Supplemented by reference TRBV11-2 and TRBJ1-2, the full variable domain reads EAGVAQSPRYKIIEKRQSVAFWCNPISGHATLYWYQQILGQGPKLLIQFQNNGVVDDSQLPKDRFSAERLKGVDSTLKIQPAKLEDSAVYLCASSLPGARGGYTFGSGTRLTVV.

The rearrangement joins TRBV7-3 to TRBJ2-1; D is perhaps TRBD2 (7 bases). The CDR3 has 15 residues. V lost 5 bases and J lost 0, with 11 bases in between. CDR1 and CDR2 from the germline V gene are SGHTA and FQGTGA. CDR3 amino acids: CASSPGGPSYNEQFF. CDR3 sequence (DNA): TGTGCCAGCAGCCCGGGGGGCCCCTCCTACAATGAGCAGTTCTTC.

The rearrangement links TRBV6-5 to TRBJ1-1; TRBD1 is a possible D gene (6 bases). Germline-derived CDR1 and CDR2 are MNHEY and SVGAGI. The CDR3 is 16 residues long. The V end lost 2 bases, the J end lost 11 bases, and 24 bases lay between the germline ends. This CDR3 is CASSYQPPRGPMGAFF. The CDR3 DNA reads TGTGCCAGCAGTTACCAACCACCCAGGGGACCCATGGGGGCTTTCTTT.

The gene calls are TRBV18 and TRBJ2-1; 10 bases line up with TRBD1. There are 13 residues in the CDR3. The germline V gene encodes CDR1 KGHSH and CDR2 LQKENI. J gave up 10 bases and V 6 bases, and 6 bases lay outside the gene matches. CDR3 sequence reads: CASSRQGAGEQFF. The CDR3 DNA sequence: TGTGCCAGCTCTCGACAGGGGGCAGGAGAGCAGTTCTTC.

CDR3 bases: TGTGCCAGCAGCTCGGGGAGCCCCACCTACAATGAGCAGTTCTTC. Protein sequence: CASSSGSPTYNEQFF. The V call is TRBV7-9, the J call TRBJ2-1; a weak D match, TRBD2 (5 bases). Germline assignment: CDR1 SEHNR and CDR2 FQNEAQ (reference sequence). The CDR3 has 15 amino acids. V dropped 4 bases and J dropped 2 bases, with 12 bases sitting between them.

The chain is built from TRBV13 and TRBJ2-2; D uncertain. CDR3 length: 16 amino acids. Germline-derived CDR1 and CDR2 are PRHDT and FYEKMQ (reference sequence). Between the trimmed V and J ends, which lost 2 bases and 0 bases, there was a span of 10 bases. CDR3 nucleotide sequence: TGTGCCAGCAGCTTATTAGCAGTAACGAACACCGGGGAGCTGTTTTTT. Encoded protein: CASSLLAVTNTGELFF.

The V and J genes are TRBV7-8 and TRBJ1-1, with unresolved D. V was clipped by 5 bases and J by 4 bases, with 14 bases between them. Per the germline V gene, CDR1 is SGHVS and CDR2 is FQNEAQ. This CDR3 spans 14 amino acids. CDR3 residues: CASSPDIFGTEAFF. CDR3 nucleotides: TGTGCCAGCAGCCCAGACATATTTGGCACTGAAGCTTTCTTT.

In its sample, this clone was seen a few times. The chain links TRBV5-1 to TRBJ1-4; 7 bases fit TRBD1. The ends lost 4 bases at V and 6 bases at J; junction bases unmatched: 9. The germline V gene has CDR1 SGHRS and CDR2 YFSETQ. The CDR3 contains 15 residues. CDR3 in DNA: TGCGCCAGCAGCCTACAGGGGAACATTGATGAAAAACTGTTTTTT. Its protein product is CASSLQGNIDEKLFF.

This clone was seen a handful of times. V usage is TRBV27 and J usage is TRBJ2-2; TRBD2 is a possible D gene (5 bases). This CDR3 spans 16 amino acids. Trimming left V 6 bases short and J 2 bases short, with 16 bases between. The germline gives CDR1 MNHEY, CDR2 SMNVEV (reference sequence). The CDR3 nucleotides read TGTGCCAGCAGGGACCCGAGGAGACTAAACACCGGGGAGCTGTTTTTT. Amino acids: CASRDPRRLNTGELFF.

As regards this clone: Other nucleotide sequences in the sample specify the same CDR3. This chain connects TRBV4-1 to TRBJ2-5; weak D call: TRBD1 (5 bases). Germline V gives CDR1 MGHRA, CDR2 YSYEKL. V was cut by 3 bases and J by 4 bases, with 12 bases left in between. There are 14 residues in the CDR3. This CDR3 reads CASSQASGAETQYF. CDR3 nucleotide sequence: TGCGCCAGCAGCCAGGCCAGTGGGGCAGAGACCCAGTACTTC.